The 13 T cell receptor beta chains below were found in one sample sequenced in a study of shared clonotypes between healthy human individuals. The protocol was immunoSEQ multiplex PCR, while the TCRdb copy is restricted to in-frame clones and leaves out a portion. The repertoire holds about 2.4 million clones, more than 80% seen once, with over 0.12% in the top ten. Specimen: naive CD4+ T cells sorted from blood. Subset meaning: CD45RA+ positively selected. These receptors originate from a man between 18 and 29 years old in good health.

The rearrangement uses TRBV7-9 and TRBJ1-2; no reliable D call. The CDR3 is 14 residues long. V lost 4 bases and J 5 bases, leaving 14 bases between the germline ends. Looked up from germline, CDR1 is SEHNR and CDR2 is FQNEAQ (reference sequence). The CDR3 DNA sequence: TGTGCCAGCAGCTGGAACGGACCTGAGTATGGCTACACCTTC. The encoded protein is CASSWNGPEYGYTF. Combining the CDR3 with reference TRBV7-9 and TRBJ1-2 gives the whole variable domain DTGVSQNPRHKITKRGQNVTFRCDPISEHNRLYWYRQTLGQGPEFLTYFQNEAQLEKSRLLSDRFSAERPKGSFSTLEIQRTEQGDSAMYLCASSWNGPEYGYTFGSGTRLTVV.

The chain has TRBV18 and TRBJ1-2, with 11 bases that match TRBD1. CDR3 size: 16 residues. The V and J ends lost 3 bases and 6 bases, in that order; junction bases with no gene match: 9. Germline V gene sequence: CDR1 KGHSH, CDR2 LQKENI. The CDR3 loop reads CASSPGTGGLIDGYTF. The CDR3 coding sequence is TGTGCCAGCTCACCTGGGACAGGGGGGCTCATTGATGGCTACACCTTC.

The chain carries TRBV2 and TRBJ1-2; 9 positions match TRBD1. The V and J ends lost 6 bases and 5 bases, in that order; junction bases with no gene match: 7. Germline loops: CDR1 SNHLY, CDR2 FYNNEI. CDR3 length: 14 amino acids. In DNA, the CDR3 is TGTGCCAGCAGCCAACAGGGGGCAAGGTATGGCTACACCTTC. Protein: CASSQQGARYGYTF.

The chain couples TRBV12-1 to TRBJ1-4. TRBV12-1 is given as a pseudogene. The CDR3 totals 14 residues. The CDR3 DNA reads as TGTGCCAGCAGTCGTGGGTTTAGGAGTGAAAAACTGTTTTTT. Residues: CASSRGFRSEKLFF.

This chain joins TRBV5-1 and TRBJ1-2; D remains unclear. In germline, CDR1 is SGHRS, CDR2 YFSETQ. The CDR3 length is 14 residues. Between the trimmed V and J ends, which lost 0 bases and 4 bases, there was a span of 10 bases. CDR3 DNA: TGCGCCAGCAGCTTGGACTACGGCTCCTATGGCTACACCTTC. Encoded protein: CASSLDYGSYGYTF.

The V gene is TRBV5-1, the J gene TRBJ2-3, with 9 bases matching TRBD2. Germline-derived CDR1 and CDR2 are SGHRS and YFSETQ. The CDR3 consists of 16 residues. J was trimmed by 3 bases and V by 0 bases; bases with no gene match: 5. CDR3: CASSLVSGSGTDTQYF. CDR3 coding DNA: TGCGCCAGCAGCTTGGTTAGCGGGAGTGGGACAGATACGCAGTATTTT.

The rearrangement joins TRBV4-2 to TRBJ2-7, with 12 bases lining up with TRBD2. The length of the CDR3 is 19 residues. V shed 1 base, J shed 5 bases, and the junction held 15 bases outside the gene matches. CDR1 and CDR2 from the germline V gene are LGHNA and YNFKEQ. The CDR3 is CASSQAVLLAGGARHEQYF. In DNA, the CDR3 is TGTGCCAGCAGCCAAGCGGTCTTACTAGCGGGAGGAGCTCGTCACGAGCAGTACTTC.

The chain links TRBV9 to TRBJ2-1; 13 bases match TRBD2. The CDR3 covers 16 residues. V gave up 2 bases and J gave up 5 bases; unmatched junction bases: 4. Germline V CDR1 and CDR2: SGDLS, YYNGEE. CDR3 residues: CASSVGTSGEDNEQFF. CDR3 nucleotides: TGTGCCAGCAGCGTCGGGACTAGCGGGGAGGACAATGAGCAGTTCTTC.

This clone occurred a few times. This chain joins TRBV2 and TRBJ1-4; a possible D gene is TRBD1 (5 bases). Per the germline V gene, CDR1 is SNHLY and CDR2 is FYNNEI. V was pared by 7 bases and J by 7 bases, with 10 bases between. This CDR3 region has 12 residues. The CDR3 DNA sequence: TGTGCCAGCACAGGGTGGGGTGAAAAACTGTTTTTT. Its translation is CASTGWGEKLFF.

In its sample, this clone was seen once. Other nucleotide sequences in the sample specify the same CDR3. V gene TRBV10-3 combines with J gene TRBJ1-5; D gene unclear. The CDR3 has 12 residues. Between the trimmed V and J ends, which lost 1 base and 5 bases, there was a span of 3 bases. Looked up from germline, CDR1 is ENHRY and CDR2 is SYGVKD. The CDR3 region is CAISELDQPQHF. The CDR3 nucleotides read TGTGCCATCAGTGAGTTAGATCAGCCCCAGCATTTT.

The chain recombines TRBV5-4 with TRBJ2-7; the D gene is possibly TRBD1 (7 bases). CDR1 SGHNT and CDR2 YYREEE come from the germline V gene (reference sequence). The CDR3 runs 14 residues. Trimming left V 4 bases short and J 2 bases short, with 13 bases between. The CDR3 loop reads CASSLRDRPYEQYF. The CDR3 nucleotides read TGTGCCAGCAGCCTGCGGGACAGACCCTACGAGCAGTACTTC.

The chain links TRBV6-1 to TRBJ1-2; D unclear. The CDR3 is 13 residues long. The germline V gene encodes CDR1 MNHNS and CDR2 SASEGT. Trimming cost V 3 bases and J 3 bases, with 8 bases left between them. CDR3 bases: TGTGCCAGCAGTGAGTCCAGGCACTATGGCTACACCTTC. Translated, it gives CASSESRHYGYTF.

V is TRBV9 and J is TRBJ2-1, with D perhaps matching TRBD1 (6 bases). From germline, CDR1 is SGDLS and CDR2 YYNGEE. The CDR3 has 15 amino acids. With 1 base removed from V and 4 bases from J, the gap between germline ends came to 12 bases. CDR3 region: CASSVKQGPYNEQFF. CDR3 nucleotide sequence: TGTGCCAGCAGCGTAAAACAGGGACCATACAATGAGCAGTTCTTC.